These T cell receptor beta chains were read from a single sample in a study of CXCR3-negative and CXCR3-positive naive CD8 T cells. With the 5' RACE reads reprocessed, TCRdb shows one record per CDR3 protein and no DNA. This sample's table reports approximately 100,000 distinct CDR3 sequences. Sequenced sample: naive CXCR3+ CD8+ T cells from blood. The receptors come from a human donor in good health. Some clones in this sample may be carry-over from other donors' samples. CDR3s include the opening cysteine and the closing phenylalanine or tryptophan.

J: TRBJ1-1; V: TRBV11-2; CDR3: CASSLGPGTEAFF
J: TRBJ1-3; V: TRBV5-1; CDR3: CASSLIPQGRTGNTIYF
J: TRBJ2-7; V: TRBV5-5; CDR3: CASSHPYSYEQYF
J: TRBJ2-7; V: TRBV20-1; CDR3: CSARQASSYEQYF
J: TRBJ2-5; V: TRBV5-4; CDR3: CASSSTSVQETQYF
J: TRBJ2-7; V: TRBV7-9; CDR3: CASSLTVAASYEQYF
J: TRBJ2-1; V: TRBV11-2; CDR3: CASSWGLAGVSEQFF
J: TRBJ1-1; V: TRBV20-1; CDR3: CSASGRARMNTEAFF
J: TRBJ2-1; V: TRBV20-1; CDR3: CSAMDWDGSSYNEQFF
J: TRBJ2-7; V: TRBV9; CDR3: CASSVGQGLREQYF
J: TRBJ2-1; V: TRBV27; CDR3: CASSSIQVAGNEQFF
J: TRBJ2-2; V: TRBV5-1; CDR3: CASSLGSGGLDTGELFF
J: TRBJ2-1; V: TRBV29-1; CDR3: CSVQQGGEQFF
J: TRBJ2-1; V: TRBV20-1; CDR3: CSARDPHSPEQFF
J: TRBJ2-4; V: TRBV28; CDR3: CASTPGLAGGPAKNIQYF
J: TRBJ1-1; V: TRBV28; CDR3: CASSILGGWNTEAFF
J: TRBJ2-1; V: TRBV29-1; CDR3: CSVVLRDYFNNEQFF
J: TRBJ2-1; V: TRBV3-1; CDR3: CASSLRTSSYNEQFF
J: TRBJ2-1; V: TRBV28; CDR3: CASSLGTGTSGFF
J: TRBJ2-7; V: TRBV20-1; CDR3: CSARDVGGGLLYEQYF
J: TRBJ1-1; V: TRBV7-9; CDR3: CASSPRGRGRLTEAFF
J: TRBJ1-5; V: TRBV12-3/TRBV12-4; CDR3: CASSRTGARSNQPQHF
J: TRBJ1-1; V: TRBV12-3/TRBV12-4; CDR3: CASSGGQGIMNTEAFF
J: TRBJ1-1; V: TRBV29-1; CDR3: CSVGTGRTEAFF
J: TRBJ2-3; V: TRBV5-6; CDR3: CASSSAGDTQYF
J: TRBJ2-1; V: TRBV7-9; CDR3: CASSFLAGGSVFNEQFF
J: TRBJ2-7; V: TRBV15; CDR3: CATSRDRARGASYEQYF
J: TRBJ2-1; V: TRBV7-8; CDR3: CASSLSGSGEQFF
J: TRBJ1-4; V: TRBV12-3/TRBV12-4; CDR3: CASSPPGQGENEKLFF
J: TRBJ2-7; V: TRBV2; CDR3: CASSGSYEQYF
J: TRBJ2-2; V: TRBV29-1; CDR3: CSVAENTGELFF
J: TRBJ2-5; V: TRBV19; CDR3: CASSLSTEETQYF
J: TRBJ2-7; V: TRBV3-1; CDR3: CASSHSSASGSFHVGEQYF
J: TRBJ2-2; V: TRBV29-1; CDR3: CSVLWNDRAIGELFF
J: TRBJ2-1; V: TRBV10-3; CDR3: CAIRDGGSYNEQFF
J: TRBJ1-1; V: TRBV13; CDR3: CASSLGQRIEAFF
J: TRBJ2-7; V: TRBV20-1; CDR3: CSARVALAGPYEQYF
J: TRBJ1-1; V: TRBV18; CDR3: CASYEGKGTEAFF
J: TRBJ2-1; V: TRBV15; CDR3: CATTAQGAGGLEQFF
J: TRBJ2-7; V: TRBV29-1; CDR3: CSVGLAGGRSYEQYF
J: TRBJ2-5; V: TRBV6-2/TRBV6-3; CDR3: CASRRQGHQETQYF
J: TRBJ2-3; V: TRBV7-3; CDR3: CASSLASGTDTQYF